This T cell receptor beta chain was profiled in a study of control samples from healthy donors and cancer patients (TCRdb year 2020). Measured from the cysteine to the phenylalanine, the CDR3 is 15 residues long. The kept DNA is CDR3 alone, 45 bases in frame from the first base. Ends trimmed: V by 6 bases, J by 2 bases; bases unmatched to a gene: 5. Looking up the germline V gene yields CDR1 KGHSH and CDR2 LQKENI. The receptor library was made with the immunoSEQ multiplex PCR assay. This immuneACCESS table, as held by TCRdb, lists in-frame sequences with V and J called but not all clones. Of the missing ones, under half trace to an unresolved V gene in checked studies; the others have no known cause. The sample profile shows around 150,000 clones; about 94% of them were found once. Jointly, the top ten make up 13% to 15% of the sample. Concerning this clone itself: The target of this receptor is not known. Per-base quality was not reported, and no clone a single base away is much larger than it.

Recombination linked TRBV18 to TRBJ2-5; the junction holds 11 bases that match TRBD2. Sample: PBMCs. The TCR comes from a man between 60 and 70 years old with colorectal cancer. The DNA sequence is as follows: TGTGCCAGCTCCCTGCGACTAGCGGGGCAAGAGACCCAGTACTTC. Translated, this gives CASSLRLAGQETQYF.